The rows below give T cell receptor beta chains drawn from one sample of a study of shared clonotypes between healthy human individuals. The method was immunoSEQ multiplex PCR; TCRdb's version includes in-frame clones alone and lacks a portion of them. The data contain about 1.1 million clones, roughly 80% of them singletons. Sequenced sample: memory CD4+ T cells from PBMCs. These receptors came from a man aged 18 to 29 in good health. Some clones in this sample may be carry-over from other donors' samples. Both conserved end residues are part of each CDR3. D genes are given only for firm matches. Some rows mark clone size as missing; the rest say once, few, many or name a class of expanded clone.

j_call: TRBJ2-4
d_call: NA
v_call: TRBV7-9
clone_size: NA
cdr3_nt: TGTGCCAGCACACAACAGGGCGAGGGAAACATTCAGTACTTC
cdr3_aa: CASTQQGEGNIQYF

j_call: TRBJ2-5
d_call: NA
v_call: TRBV6-1
clone_size: NA
cdr3_nt: TGTGCCAGCAGCCAAGCGACCACACAAGAGACCCAGTACTTC
cdr3_aa: CASSQATTQETQYF

j_call: TRBJ1-1
d_call: TRBD1
v_call: TRBV28
clone_size: NA
cdr3_nt: TGTGCCAGCAGTTTATGGAGGGACAGGGGCGCCTCCATGAACACTGAAGCTTTCTTT
cdr3_aa: CASSLWRDRGASMNTEAFF

j_call: TRBJ2-7
d_call: NA
v_call: TRBV13
clone_size: NA
cdr3_nt: TGTGCCAGCAGCTTAACAGGCCAAGGGGCCGACTACGAGCAGTACTTC
cdr3_aa: CASSLTGQGADYEQYF

j_call: TRBJ1-5
d_call: NA
v_call: TRBV19
clone_size: NA
cdr3_nt: TGTGCCAGTAGTATATCCGGTTATAGCAATCAGCCCCAGCATTTT
cdr3_aa: CASSISGYSNQPQHF

j_call: TRBJ2-2
d_call: NA
v_call: TRBV5-1
clone_size: NA
cdr3_nt: TGCGCCAGCAGCTTGACAACGAACACCGGGGAGCTGTTTTTT
cdr3_aa: CASSLTTNTGELFF

j_call: TRBJ2-7
d_call: TRBD1
v_call: TRBV6-1
clone_size: NA
cdr3_nt: TGTGCCAGCAGTGCGGACAGGTTCTCCTACGAGCAGTACTTC
cdr3_aa: CASSADRFSYEQYF

j_call: TRBJ2-2
d_call: NA
v_call: TRBV5-1
clone_size: NA
cdr3_nt: TGCGCCAGCAGCTTGTCTCCGGGACCCATAGGCGGGGAGCTGTTTTTT
cdr3_aa: CASSLSPGPIGGELFF

j_call: TRBJ2-3
d_call: NA
v_call: TRBV7-2
clone_size: NA
cdr3_nt: TGTGCCAGCAGCTCCTTAAAGCGCAATGCGCAGTATTTT
cdr3_aa: CASSSLKRNAQYF

j_call: TRBJ2-3
d_call: NA
v_call: TRBV7-9
clone_size: NA
cdr3_nt: TGTGCCAGCACCCCCCTCGAGACGCGGGGAGATACGCAGTATTTT
cdr3_aa: CASTPLETRGDTQYF

j_call: TRBJ1-3
d_call: TRBD1
v_call: TRBV28
clone_size: NA
cdr3_nt: TGTGCCAGCAGCCGACCGGGACAGGGGGGTTCTGGAAACACCATATATTTT
cdr3_aa: CASSRPGQGGSGNTIYF

j_call: TRBJ1-5
d_call: NA
v_call: TRBV30
clone_size: many
cdr3_nt: TGTGCCTGGACCCGGGCCCCCAATCAGCCCCAGCATTTT
cdr3_aa: CAWTRAPNQPQHF

j_call: TRBJ1-3
d_call: NA
v_call: TRBV28
clone_size: NA
cdr3_nt: TGTGCCTGGGCAGGGGCCCTCGAAAACACCATATATTTT
cdr3_aa: CAWAGALENTIYF

j_call: TRBJ1-2
d_call: NA
v_call: TRBV28
clone_size: NA
cdr3_nt: TGTGCCAGCACCTCTCAAGGGGAGGTGGGCTACACCTTC
cdr3_aa: CASTSQGEVGYTF

j_call: TRBJ2-7
d_call: NA
v_call: TRBV7-2
clone_size: NA
cdr3_nt: TGTGCCAGCAGCTTAAACGTCGTGGGGGAGCAGTACTTC
cdr3_aa: CASSLNVVGEQYF

j_call: TRBJ2-7
d_call: NA
v_call: TRBV29-1
clone_size: NA
cdr3_nt: TGCAGCGTTGTCAGGGGAGGGGAGCAGTACTTC
cdr3_aa: CSVVRGGEQYF

j_call: TRBJ2-3
d_call: NA
v_call: TRBV9
clone_size: NA
cdr3_nt: TGTGCCAGCAGCTCCCGGTCAGATACGCAGTATTTT
cdr3_aa: CASSSRSDTQYF

j_call: TRBJ1-4
d_call: TRBD1
v_call: TRBV4-1
clone_size: NA
cdr3_nt: TGCGCCAGCAGCGCCCGACAGGGGAATGAAAAACTGTTTTTT
cdr3_aa: CASSARQGNEKLFF

j_call: TRBJ2-7
d_call: TRBD1
v_call: TRBV7-2
clone_size: NA
cdr3_nt: TGTGCCAGCAGCTTAGCTTTGGGACAGGGCTACGAGCAGTACTTC
cdr3_aa: CASSLALGQGYEQYF

j_call: TRBJ1-4
d_call: TRBD1
v_call: TRBV6-5
clone_size: once
cdr3_nt: TGTGCCAGCAGCATCGGACAGGGGGCACATGAAAAACTGTTTTTT
cdr3_aa: CASSIGQGAHEKLFF

j_call: TRBJ1-5
d_call: NA
v_call: TRBV7-2
clone_size: few
cdr3_nt: TGTGCCAGCAGCAGCGGGACAAGCAATCAGCCCCAGCATTTT
cdr3_aa: CASSSGTSNQPQHF

j_call: TRBJ2-6
d_call: NA
v_call: TRBV2
clone_size: NA
cdr3_nt: TGTGCCAGCAGTGAAGACCATCTTTCTGGGGCCAACGTCCTGACTTTC
cdr3_aa: CASSEDHLSGANVLTF

j_call: TRBJ2-7
d_call: TRBD1
v_call: TRBV29-1
clone_size: NA
cdr3_nt: TGCAGCGCCTCGTTAGGACAGGGCGATGAGCAGTACTTC
cdr3_aa: CSASLGQGDEQYF

j_call: TRBJ1-5
d_call: NA
v_call: TRBV28
clone_size: NA
cdr3_nt: TGTGCCAGCAGTTTATCAGTAGAGAGCAATCAGCCCCAGCATTTT
cdr3_aa: CASSLSVESNQPQHF

j_call: TRBJ1-1
d_call: NA
v_call: TRBV29-1
clone_size: NA
cdr3_nt: TGCAGCGTTGAAGCACTAATGAACACTGAAGCTTTCTTT
cdr3_aa: CSVEALMNTEAFF

j_call: TRBJ1-2
d_call: TRBD1
v_call: TRBV19
clone_size: NA
cdr3_nt: TGTGCCAGTAGTCCCGGAAGGGGGCGTCACTATGGCTACACCTTC
cdr3_aa: CASSPGRGRHYGYTF